Below are 8 T cell receptor beta chains sequenced from a single sample in a study of beta chain features in type 1 diabetes. Study-wide points: TCRB CDR3s were moderately but significantly shorter in Type 1 diabetes patients in all four CD4+ subsets.

The antigens for these receptors are not known. All of the isolated RNA was reverse transcribed, so expressed TCRB transcripts were sequenced. TCRdb's copy holds only in-frame clones and misses some; the assay was immunoSEQ multiplex PCR. The table records roughly 180,000 clones, 7.8% of them present only once. The sequenced material came from central memory CD4+ T cells from blood. Receptor source: a woman in her thirties or forties with type 1 diabetes.

This chain links TRBV5-4 with TRBJ2-7; D is possibly TRBD1 (6 bases). The V end was cut by 6 bases, the J end by 7 bases, with 23 bases between. The length of the CDR3 is 15 residues. CDR1 is SGHNT, CDR2 YYREEE, per germline (reference sequence). CDR3 sequence reads: CASTTPGAAGKEQYF. In DNA, the CDR3 is TGTGCCAGCACCACCCCAGGGGCGGCAGGGAAGGAGCAGTACTTC.

The V and J genes are TRBV29-1 and TRBJ2-5, with 9 nucleotides matching TRBD1. From germline, CDR1 is SQVTM and CDR2 ANQGSEA. CDR3 size: 15 residues. J gave up 4 bases and V 4 bases, and 10 bases lay outside the gene matches. The CDR3 here is CSVGGGQGFRETQYF. In DNA, the CDR3 is TGCAGCGTTGGGGGGGGACAGGGCTTTAGAGAGACCCAGTACTTC.

The rearrangement links TRBV27 to TRBJ1-5; tentative D call: TRBD1 (5 bases). Germline V gene data show CDR1 as MNHEY and CDR2 as SMNVEV (reference sequence). This CDR3 has 14 amino acids. Deletions cut 4 bases from V and 8 bases from J, with 15 bases between. CDR3 in amino acids: CASSSGEGREPQHF. CDR3 nucleotide sequence: TGTGCCAGCAGTTCGGGGGAAGGAAGGGAGCCCCAGCATTTT.

The V gene is TRBV7-8, the J gene TRBJ2-2; 7 nucleotides align to TRBD1. Germline trimming cut 3 bases from V and 11 bases from J; bases unmatched to any gene: 6. Germline V gene sequence: CDR1 SGHVS, CDR2 FQNEAQ. The CDR3 spans 13 residues. Here the CDR3 DNA reads TGTGCCAGCAGCTTTGACAGGGTCGGCGAGCTGTTTTTT. Amino acid sequence: CASSFDRVGELFF.

Only a few counts were recorded for this clone. The chain employs TRBV7-2 and TRBJ2-5; 8 bases align to TRBD1. V trimming: 5 bases; J trimming: 5 bases; junction bases outside the gene matches: 4. In germline, CDR1 is SGHTA, CDR2 FQGNSA. There are 13 residues in the CDR3. CDR3 sequence reads: CASSPRQGETQYF. The CDR3 DNA follows: TGTGCCAGCAGCCCAAGACAGGGGGAGACCCAGTACTTC.

This clone was counted between two and nine times. The J gene is TRBJ2-5, the V gene TRBV7-9; no clear D gene. The CDR3 runs to 13 residues. CDR1 and CDR2 (germline): SEHNR, FQNEAQ (reference sequence). Trimming took off 0 bases at V and 5 bases at J, with 7 bases between the two ends. For the CDR3, the DNA is TGTGCCAGCAGCTTAGCTAGCTGGGAGACCCAGTACTTC. Translation: CASSLASWETQYF.

This clone was picked up a small number of times. The rearrangement links TRBV15 to TRBJ2-7; TRBD2 aligns across 7 bases. Losses at the gene ends were 0 bases for V and 7 bases for J; bases not matched to a gene: 3. The CDR3 sequence is 13 residues long. The germline CDR1 and CDR2 sequences are LNHNV and YYDKDF (reference sequence). The CDR3: CATSRELAREQYF. The CDR3 DNA is TGTGCCACCAGCAGAGAACTAGCGAGAGAGCAGTACTTC.

This clone has more than one count but fewer than ten. The V gene is TRBV10-3, the J gene TRBJ2-3; 10 bases are shared with TRBD2. V was pared by 4 bases and J by 3 bases, with 7 bases of the junction left unmatched. CDR3 length equals 16 residues. In germline, CDR1 is ENHRY, CDR2 SYGVKD. The DNA of the CDR3 is TGTGCCATCAGTGTCTCGAGCGGGGGGGCAACAGATACGCAGTATTTT. Amino acid sequence: CAISVSSGGATDTQYF.